The clone carrying this T cell receptor beta chain appeared a few times. Its antigen remains unidentified. This specimen comes from a study of T cells in Graves' hyperthyroidism and ophthalmopathy. Study as a whole: Peripheral blood samples were taken at initial diagnosis, prior to any treatment.

This CDR3 has 17 residues. The V end was cut by 4 bases, the J end by 0 bases, with 18 bases between. Whole-study results and caveats: Blood also held most thyroid clonotypes expanded beyond 0.001.

Patients counted as stable if ophthalmopathy did not develop within 18 months. PBMCs came from 9 to 10 ml fresh peripheral blood. Template material for amplifying TCR beta CDR3 regions consisted of RNA transcripts. The TCR CDR3 was amplified in a first-round RT-PCR using the HTBI primer set. In TCRdb, the multiplex PCR reads were re-called with MiXCR into one record per CDR3 protein. The repertoire holds roughly 700,000 distinct CDR3 sequences, with about 35% as singletons. The sequencing sample was made of blood. J is TRBJ1-1 and V is TRBV12-3 or TRBV12-4; D is uncertain. This clonotype was obtained from a woman aged 35 to 49 with Graves' hyperthyroidism. CDR3 protein: CASSWSQASDMNTEAFF. The CDR3 DNA follows: TGTGCCAGCAGTTGGTCGCAGGCATCCGACATGAACACTGAAGCTTTCTTT.